This is a list of T cell receptor beta chains from one sample in a study of cytomegalovirus exposure and HLA in healthy donors. The method was immunoSEQ multiplex PCR; TCRdb's version includes in-frame clones alone and lacks a portion of them. The data contain fewer than 150,000 clones, around 70% of them seen just once; the ten biggest clones take up around 4%. The sequenced sample was PBMCs. These receptors all come from a woman aged 40 to 55 in good health and CMV-seronegative. Each CDR3 is given with its conserved first and last residue. A D gene is named only where the DNA matches it firmly. Size tells how often a clone was seen (once, few, many) or the class of an expanded clone, and some rows leave it out.

d_call	v_call	j_call	clone_size	cdr3_nt	cdr3_aa
TRBD1	TRBV2	TRBJ1-1	.	TGTGCCAGCAGTAGGACAGGATTGAACACTGAAGCTTTCTTT	CASSRTGLNTEAFF
.	TRBV7-2	TRBJ2-2	once	TGTGCCAGCAGCAGGGGACTGACCCCTCGGCGCACCGGGGAGCTGTTTTTT	CASSRGLTPRRTGELFF
.	TRBV27	TRBJ2-7	.	TGTGCCGGCAGTTTTTACCCGGGGACCTACGAGCAGTACTTC	CAGSFYPGTYEQYF
.	TRBV7-6	TRBJ2-3	.	TGTGCCAGCAGCTTAGCTGGGGCCAGGCTTAGCACAGATACGCAGTATTTT	CASSLAGARLSTDTQYF
.	TRBV7-6	TRBJ2-2	.	TGTGCCAGCAGCTTAGGAGGGTTGCTAGTCTCAGCCGGGGAGCTGTTTTTT	CASSLGGLLVSAGELFF
TRBD1	TRBV30	TRBJ1-4	.	TGTGCCTTGACAGGGGGAACTAATGAAAAACTGTTTTTT	CALTGGTNEKLFF
.	TRBV11-2	TRBJ1-3	.	TGTGCCAGCAGCTTTGGGACATCTGGAAACACCATATATTTT	CASSFGTSGNTIYF
TRBD2	TRBV9	TRBJ2-1	.	TGTGCCAGCAGCGTACAACCGGGGGGTTTCGGAAGAAATGAGCAGTTCTTC	CASSVQPGGFGRNEQFF
TRBD1	TRBV7-9	TRBJ2-5	.	TGTGCCAGCAGCTTAGCCAGGGGGCCAGAGACCCAGTACTTC	CASSLARGPETQYF
.	TRBV11-2	TRBJ2-1	.	TGTGCCAGCAGCCCTAGAGTGGCTAAGCAGTTCTTC	CASSPRVAKQFF
TRBD1	TRBV4-1	TRBJ1-2	.	TGCGCCAGCAGCCAAGCATTAGGGGGCCGGGGCTACACCTTC	CASSQALGGRGYTF
TRBD1	TRBV6-1	TRBJ2-2	.	TGTGCCAGCAGGCAGGGGGCTTGGGAGCTGTTTTTT	CASRQGAWELFF
.	TRBV7-2	TRBJ2-7	.	TGTGCCAGCAGCCTGATACGGAGCTCCTACGAGCAGTACTTC	CASSLIRSSYEQYF
TRBD2	TRBV11-2	TRBJ2-1	few	TGTGCCAGCAGCTTACTGCAGCGGGGGTTAAACGAGCAGTTCTTC	CASSLLQRGLNEQFF
TRBD1	TRBV5-5	TRBJ1-1	.	TGTGCCAGCAGCATTGCCCAGGGGGCTGACGAAGCTTTCTTT	CASSIAQGADEAFF
TRBD1	TRBV5-1	TRBJ1-1	.	TGCGCCAGCAGCCCCCAGACAGGGGGCGAGGGAACTGAAGCTTTCTTT	CASSPQTGGEGTEAFF
.	TRBV6-1	TRBJ2-7	.	TGTGCCAGCAGTGAAGCGCCCCAGGCTGGATACGAGCAGTACTTC	CASSEAPQAGYEQYF
.	TRBV11-2	TRBJ1-5	.	TGTGCCAGCAGCTTAGTAAACGGGCAGCCCCAGCATTTT	CASSLVNGQPQHF
.	TRBV7-3	TRBJ2-5	.	TGTGCCAGCAGCTTAGGGTTTAGACTAGAGGTCGCGGAGACCCAGTACTTC	CASSLGFRLEVAETQYF
TRBD2	TRBV5-1	TRBJ2-5	.	TGCGCCAGCAGCTCCGGAGGGCTAGCGGGGGTGAAAGAGACCCAGTACTTC	CASSSGGLAGVKETQYF
.	TRBV5-4	TRBJ1-2	once	TGTGCCAGCAGCACCCGGGACATTATTAACTATGGCTACACCTTC	CASSTRDIINYGYTF
.	TRBV5-3	TRBJ1-3	.	TGTGCCAGAAGGCAGGGCCCTGGAAACACCATATATTTT	CARRQGPGNTIYF
TRBD2	TRBV19	TRBJ2-7	.	TGTGCCAGTAGTCCGGGACTAGCGGGAGACTGGTACGAGCAGTACTTC	CASSPGLAGDWYEQYF
TRBD2	TRBV6-4	TRBJ2-6	few	TGTGCCAGCAGCGCAGCGGGACTAGGGGACCTGAGTGGGGCCAACGTCCTGACTTTC	CASSAAGLGDLSGANVLTF
.	TRBV5-1	TRBJ1-1	.	TGCGCCAGCAACGGGGGGCAGTTGATGAACACTGAAGCTTTCTTT	CASNGGQLMNTEAFF
TRBD2	TRBV29-1	TRBJ2-1	.	TGCAGCGTTGAACAAGATAGCGGGAAGGAGCAGTTCTTC	CSVEQDSGKEQFF
.	TRBV30	TRBJ2-3	.	TGTGCCTGGAGTGGGCCGCCAGATACGCAGTATTTT	CAWSGPPDTQYF
TRBD1	TRBV19	TRBJ2-2	.	TGTGCCAGTCGAGGGACAGTGAACACCGGGGAGCTGTTTTTT	CASRGTVNTGELFF
.	TRBV6-6	TRBJ1-2	.	TGTGCCAGCAGTTACTCTATCAGGGTTCGGGATGGCTACACCTTC	CASSYSIRVRDGYTF
.	TRBV20-1	TRBJ1-4	.	TGCAGTGCTAGAGAGGTAGATGGCGGGTTTTTT	CSAREVDGGFF
TRBD2	TRBV7-3	TRBJ2-2	.	TGTGCCAGCAGCTTGAAAGTCACGGGGGGAAATATCCGGGAGCTGTTTTTT	CASSLKVTGGNIRELFF
TRBD1	TRBV18	TRBJ2-7	.	TGTGCCAGCTCACCTGGGACAGGGACCTACGAGCAGTACTTC	CASSPGTGTYEQYF
TRBD2	TRBV7-8	TRBJ2-1	.	TGTGCCAGCCCACGGGGGGGCTATTATGAGCAGTTCTTC	CASPRGGYYEQFF
.	TRBV19	TRBJ1-3	once	TGTGCCAGTAGTATTGACGGCGGTCGCTCTGGAAACACCATATATTTT	CASSIDGGRSGNTIYF
TRBD2	TRBV4-1	TRBJ2-4	once	TGCGCCAGCAGCCAATCAGGGAGGGCCTTGATCGATTCCAAAAACATTCAGTACTTC	CASSQSGRALIDSKNIQYF
TRBD2	TRBV7-3	TRBJ2-3	.	TGTGCCAGCAGCTCCACTAGCGGGGGTAGCACAGATACGCAGTATTTT	CASSSTSGGSTDTQYF
.	TRBV6-1	TRBJ1-2	.	TGTGCCAGCAGTGCCGGTTATAACTATGGCTACACCTTC	CASSAGYNYGYTF
.	TRBV30	TRBJ1-4	.	TGTGCCTGGGCCTCCGAGGCCTGGAAACTGTTTTTT	CAWASEAWKLFF
.	TRBV19	TRBJ1-1	.	TGTGCCAGTAGTATCTTGGCAGGGATGGGCACTGAAGCTTTCTTT	CASSILAGMGTEAFF
TRBD2	TRBV7-3	TRBJ2-1	few	TGTGCCAGCAGCCAAAGCGGGGTTGAGCAGTTCTTC	CASSQSGVEQFF
.	TRBV21-1	TRBJ2-2	.	TGTGCCCCTCAGACAGGGTGTCACACCGGGGAGCTGTTTTTT	CAPQTGCHTGELFF